The entry below gives a single TCR beta chain sequence along with its context. The antigen is not known. The sample comes from a study of T cell clonotyping in hematopoietic cell transplantation. Clones were sequenced by immunoSEQ multiplex PCR, and TCRdb holds only the in-frame ones, with some missing. The sample contains roughly 42,000 clones, about 95% of which appear only once. Whole-study findings and limits: Recipient TCR diversity dropped after transplant; expanded clonotypes rose from day 30 to 180. CD4 and CD8 repertoire contributions could not be separated without sorting. At the given depth, recipient repertoires were over 97% de novo clonotypes.

The CDR3 sequence is 14 residues long. CDR1 LNHDA and CDR2 SQIVND come from the germline V gene (reference sequence). With 4 bases clipped from V and 1 base from J, the junction kept 2 bases outside the gene matches. The rearrangement links TRBV19 to TRBJ2-3; TRBD2 aligns across 7 bases. Sample: peripheral blood mononuclear cells. The clonotype comes from a woman between 50 and 59 years old in good health. Some clones in this sample may be carry-over from other donors' samples. The CDR3 reads CASSRRGGTDTQYF. In DNA, the CDR3 is TGTGCCAGTAGTAGACGGGGGGGCACAGATACGCAGTATTTT.